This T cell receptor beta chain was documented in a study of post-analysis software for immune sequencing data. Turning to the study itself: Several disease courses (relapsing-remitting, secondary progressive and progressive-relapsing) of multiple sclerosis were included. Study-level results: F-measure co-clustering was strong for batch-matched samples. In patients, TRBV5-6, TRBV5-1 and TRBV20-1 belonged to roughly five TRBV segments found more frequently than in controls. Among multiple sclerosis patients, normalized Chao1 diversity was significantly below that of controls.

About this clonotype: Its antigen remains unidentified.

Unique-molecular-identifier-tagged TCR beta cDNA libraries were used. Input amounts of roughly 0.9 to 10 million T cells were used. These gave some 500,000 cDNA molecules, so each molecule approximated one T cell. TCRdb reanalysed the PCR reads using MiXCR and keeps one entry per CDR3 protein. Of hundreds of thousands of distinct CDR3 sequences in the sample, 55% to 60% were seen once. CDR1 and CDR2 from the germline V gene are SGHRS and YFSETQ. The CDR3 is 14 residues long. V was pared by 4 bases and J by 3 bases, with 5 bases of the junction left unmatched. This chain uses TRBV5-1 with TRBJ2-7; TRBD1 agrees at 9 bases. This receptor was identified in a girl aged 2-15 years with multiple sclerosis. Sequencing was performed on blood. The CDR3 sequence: CASSNRGQSYEQYF. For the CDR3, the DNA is TGCGCCAGCAGCAACAGGGGGCAAAGCTACGAGCAGTACTTC.